This TCR beta chain was observed in a study of a mutant IDH1 vaccine in newly diagnosed glioma (dated by TCRdb to 2020 to 2022). With regard to the full study: Patients received eight vaccinations in weeks 1, 3, 5, 7, 11, 15, 19 and 23, corresponding to visits V03 through V10. Peripheral blood was collected at six visits: V03 (baseline), V05, V07, V10, V12 and V13. Of the roughly 30 treated patients, 62.5% were male and approximately 38% were female, and the mean age was 40.4 years. Longitudinal TCRB deep sequencing was performed for roughly 27 treated patients wherever samples were available for exploratory analyses. Vaccination began 4-6 weeks after radiotherapy alone, or alongside temozolomide cycles in the chemotherapy-containing groups. Prior to enrollment, patients had been given standard therapy consisting of radiotherapy alone, temozolomide alone, or radiochemotherapy with temozolomide, with the combination given to most patients.

The time point label of this sample denotes: week 11, during vaccination. Each vaccine dose was 300 ug of a 20-mer mutant IDH1 peptide in Montanide, given subcutaneously with topical imiquimod. The donors had newly diagnosed IDH1-mutant astrocytomas of WHO grade 3 or 4 that showed loss of nuclear ATRX. The samples were drawn from NOA16, a multicentre, single-arm, open-label phase I trial in Germany that tested a mutant IDH1 peptide vaccine in humans for the first time. The DNeasy Blood and Tissue Kit was used to extract genomic DNA from EDTA blood for TCRB sequencing. Via the germline V gene, CDR1 is MNHEY and CDR2 SVGAGI. Taken from cysteine to phenylalanine, the CDR3 has 14 residues. Only the CDR3 DNA is retained, 42 bases long and in frame from the first base. A distance of 15 bases separates the germline ends of V and J, which lose 6 bases and 4 bases respectively. Summary of the overall study and its limitations: Availability determined which PBMC samples were chosen for TCRB deep sequencing. Across multiple MHC alleles, vaccine-induced immune responses were seen in about 93% of patients. According to the authors, sample limitations meant that analyses of patient blood samples could not be reproduced. No apparent relationship was observed between pseudoprogression and alterations in the top peripheral T cell clonotypes detected by TCRB sequencing.

Libraries were built with the immunoSEQ multiplex PCR assay. Rearranged TCR beta chain sequences were amplified using the hsTCRB Kit according to the manufacturer's protocol. An Illumina MiSeq was used to sequence the TCRB libraries. In the original analysis: The proprietary platform of the kit vendor was used for demultiplexing, trimming and gene mapping. TCRdb re-hosts the immuneACCESS table, in-frame sequences only. Its copies lack some clones; in the studies checked, an unresolved V gene accounts for under half of them, and the cause for the rest is not known. The V and J calls and the clone size are those of that table, but D and trimming were determined from the DNA. In this sample the table shows tens of thousands of clones, approximately 84% of which occur a single time. The biggest ten clones account for 8.5% to 9.5% of the sample. Concerning this clone itself: The antigen it recognizes is unknown. No base qualities exist here, and no much larger clone lies one base off it.

The chain uses TRBV6-5 and TRBJ1-2; there is no confident call for the D gene. The source of this sequence is a woman aged 50 to 60 with glioma. Sequenced here: PBMCs, sampled from a glioma patient whose treatment included an IDH1 peptide vaccine. CDR3 reads: CASRSRGDPYGYTF. The DNA is as follows: TGTGCCAGCAGATCCCGGGGAGATCCCTATGGCTACACCTTC.